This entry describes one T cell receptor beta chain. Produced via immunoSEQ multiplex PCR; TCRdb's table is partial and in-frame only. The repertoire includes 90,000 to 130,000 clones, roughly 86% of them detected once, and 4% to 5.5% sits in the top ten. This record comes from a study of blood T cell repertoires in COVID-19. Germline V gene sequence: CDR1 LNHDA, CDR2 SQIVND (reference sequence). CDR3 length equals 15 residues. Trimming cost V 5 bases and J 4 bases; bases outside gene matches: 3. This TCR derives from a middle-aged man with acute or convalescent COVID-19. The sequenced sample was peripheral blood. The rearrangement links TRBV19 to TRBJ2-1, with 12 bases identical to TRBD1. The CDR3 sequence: CASSWGQGAYNEQFF. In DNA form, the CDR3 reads TGTGCCAGTAGTTGGGGACAGGGGGCTTACAATGAGCAGTTCTTC.